This T cell receptor beta chain was sequenced during a study of cytomegalovirus exposure and HLA in healthy donors. Broader study findings: In a later analysis, at a false discovery rate of 0.05, roughly 18,000 TCR beta sequences were associated with HLA alleles.

The PCR contained 60 Vbeta and 13 Jbeta primers. This table comes from immunoSEQ multiplex PCR, and its TCRdb copy is limited to in-frame clones, with some not included. Among over 130,000 clones listed, over 75% were seen once. Only a few counts were recorded for this clone. Its antigen is as yet unknown. V shed 0 bases and J shed 1 base, with 6 bases lying between them. This CDR3 region has 14 residues. The germline CDR1 and CDR2 sequences are SGHAT and FQNNGV. The clonotype was recovered from a female donor in good health and CMV-seronegative. The sequencing sample was made of PBMCs. This rearrangement joins TRBV11-2 to TRBJ2-5, with D possibly TRBD1 on 6 matching bases. The DNA for the CDR3 is TGTGCCAGCAGCTTAGACAGGGGCCAAGAGACCCAGTACTTC. This sequence encodes CASSLDRGQETQYF.